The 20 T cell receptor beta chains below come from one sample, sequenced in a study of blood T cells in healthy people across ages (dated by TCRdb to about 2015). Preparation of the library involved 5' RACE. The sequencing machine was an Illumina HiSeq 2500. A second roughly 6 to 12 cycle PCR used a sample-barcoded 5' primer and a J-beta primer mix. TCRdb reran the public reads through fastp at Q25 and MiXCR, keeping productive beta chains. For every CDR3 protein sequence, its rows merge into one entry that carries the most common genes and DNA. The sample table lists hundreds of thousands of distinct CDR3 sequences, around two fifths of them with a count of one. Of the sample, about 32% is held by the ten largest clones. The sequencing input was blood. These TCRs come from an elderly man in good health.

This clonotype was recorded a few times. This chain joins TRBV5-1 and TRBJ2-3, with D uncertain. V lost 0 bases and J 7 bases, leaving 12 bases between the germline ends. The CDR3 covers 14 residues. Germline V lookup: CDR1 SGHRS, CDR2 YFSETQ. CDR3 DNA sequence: TGCGCCAGCAGCTTGGGGACCGTCGCCCATACGCAGTATTTT. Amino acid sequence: CASSLGTVAHTQYF.

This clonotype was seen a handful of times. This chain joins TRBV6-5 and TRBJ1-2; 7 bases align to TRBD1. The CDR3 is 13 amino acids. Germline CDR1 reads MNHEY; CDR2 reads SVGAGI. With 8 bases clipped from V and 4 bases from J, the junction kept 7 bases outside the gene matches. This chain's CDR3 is CASAGQGGYGYTF. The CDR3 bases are TGTGCCAGCGCCGGGCAGGGGGGCTATGGCTACACCTTC.

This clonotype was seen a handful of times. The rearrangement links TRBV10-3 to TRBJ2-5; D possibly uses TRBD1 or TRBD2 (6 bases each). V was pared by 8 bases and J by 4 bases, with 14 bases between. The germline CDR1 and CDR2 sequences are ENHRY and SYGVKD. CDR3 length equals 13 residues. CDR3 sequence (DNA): TGTGCCATCGCCGAACAGGGAGGAGAGACCCAGTACTTC. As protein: CAIAEQGGETQYF.

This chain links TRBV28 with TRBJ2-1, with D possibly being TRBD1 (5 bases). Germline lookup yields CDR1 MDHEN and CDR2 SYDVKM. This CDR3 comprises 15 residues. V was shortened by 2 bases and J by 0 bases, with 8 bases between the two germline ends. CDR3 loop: CASSLPRGSYNEQFF. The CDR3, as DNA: TGTGCCAGCAGTTTACCAAGGGGCTCCTACAATGAGCAGTTCTTC.

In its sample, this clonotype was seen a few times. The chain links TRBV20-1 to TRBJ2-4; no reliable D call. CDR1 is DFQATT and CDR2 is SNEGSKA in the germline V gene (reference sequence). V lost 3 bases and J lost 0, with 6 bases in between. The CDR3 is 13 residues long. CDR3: CSASPIAKNIQYF. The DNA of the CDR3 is TGCAGTGCTAGCCCCATAGCCAAAAACATTCAGTACTTC.

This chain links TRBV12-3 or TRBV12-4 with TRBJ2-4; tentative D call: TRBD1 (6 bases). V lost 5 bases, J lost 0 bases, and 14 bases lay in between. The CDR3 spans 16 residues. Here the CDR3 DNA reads TGTGCCAGCAGTCCTGGACAGCACATAGCCAAAAACATTCAGTACTTC. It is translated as CASSPGQHIAKNIQYF.

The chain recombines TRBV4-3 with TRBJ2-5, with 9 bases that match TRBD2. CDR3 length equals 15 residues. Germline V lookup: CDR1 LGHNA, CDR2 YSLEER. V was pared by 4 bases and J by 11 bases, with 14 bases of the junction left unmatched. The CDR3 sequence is CASSLSGTSLSKQYF. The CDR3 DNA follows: TGCGCCAGCAGCCTCTCCGGGACTAGCCTAAGCAAGCAGTACTTC.

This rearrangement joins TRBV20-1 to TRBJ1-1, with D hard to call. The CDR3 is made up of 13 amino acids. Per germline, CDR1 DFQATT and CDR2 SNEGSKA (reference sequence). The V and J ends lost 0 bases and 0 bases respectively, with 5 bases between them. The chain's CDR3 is CSARESLNTEAFF. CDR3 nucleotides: TGCAGTGCTAGAGAGTCCTTGAACACTGAAGCTTTCTTT.

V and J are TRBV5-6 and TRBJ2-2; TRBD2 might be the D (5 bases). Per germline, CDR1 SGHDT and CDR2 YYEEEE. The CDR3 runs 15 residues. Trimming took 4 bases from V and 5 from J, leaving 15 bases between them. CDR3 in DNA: TGTGCCAGCAGCCCCAGCCCGGGGTGGACCGGGGAGCTGTTTTTT. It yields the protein CASSPSPGWTGELFF.

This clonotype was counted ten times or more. CDR3 DNA sequence: TGTGCCAGCAGTTACCCGACTAGAGATGCTGAGCAGTTCTTC. This codes for CASSYPTRDAEQFF. The chain recombines TRBV6-5 with TRBJ2-1; D might be TRBD2 (6 bases). Trimming took off 2 bases at V and 9 bases at J, with 14 bases between the two ends. Germline lookup yields CDR1 MNHEY and CDR2 SVGAGI. The CDR3 length is 14 residues.

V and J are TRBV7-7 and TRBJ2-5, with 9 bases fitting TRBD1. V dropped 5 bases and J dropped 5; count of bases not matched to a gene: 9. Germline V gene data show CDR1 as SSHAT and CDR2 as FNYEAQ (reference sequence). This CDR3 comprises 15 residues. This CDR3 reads CASSTGTGRGETQYF. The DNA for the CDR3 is TGTGCCAGCAGCACCGGGACAGGGCGAGGGGAGACCCAGTACTTC.

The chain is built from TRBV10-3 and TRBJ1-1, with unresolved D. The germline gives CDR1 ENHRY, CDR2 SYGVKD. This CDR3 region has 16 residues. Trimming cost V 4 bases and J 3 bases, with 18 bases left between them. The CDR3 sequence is CAISGALGTRDTEAFF. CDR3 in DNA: TGTGCCATCAGTGGGGCCCTGGGCACGAGGGACACTGAAGCTTTCTTT.

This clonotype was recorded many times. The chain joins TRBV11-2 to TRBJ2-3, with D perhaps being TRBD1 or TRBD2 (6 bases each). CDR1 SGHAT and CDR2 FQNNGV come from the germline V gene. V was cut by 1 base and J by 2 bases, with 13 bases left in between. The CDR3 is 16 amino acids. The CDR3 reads CASSLVGGQFTDTQYF. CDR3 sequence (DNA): TGTGCCAGCAGCTTAGTCGGGGGCCAATTCACAGATACGCAGTATTTT.

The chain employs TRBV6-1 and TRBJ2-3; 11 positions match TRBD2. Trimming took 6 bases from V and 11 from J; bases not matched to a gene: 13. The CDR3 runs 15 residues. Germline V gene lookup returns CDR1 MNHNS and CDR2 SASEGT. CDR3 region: CASRQTSGNSNEQYF. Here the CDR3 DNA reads TGTGCCAGCAGGCAGACTAGCGGGAACAGTAATGAGCAGTATTTT.

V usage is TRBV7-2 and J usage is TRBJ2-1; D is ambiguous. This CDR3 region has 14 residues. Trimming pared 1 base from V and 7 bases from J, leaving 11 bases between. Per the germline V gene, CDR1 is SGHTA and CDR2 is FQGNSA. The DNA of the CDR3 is TGTGCCAGCAGCTTAGTTCAGGTCGGGAATGAGCAGTTCTTC. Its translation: CASSLVQVGNEQFF.

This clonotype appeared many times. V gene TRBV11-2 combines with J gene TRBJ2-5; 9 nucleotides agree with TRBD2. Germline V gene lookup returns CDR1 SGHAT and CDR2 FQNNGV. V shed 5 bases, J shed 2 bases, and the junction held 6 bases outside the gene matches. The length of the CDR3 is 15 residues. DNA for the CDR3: TGTGCCAGCAGCCAGCTTAGCGGGGGTCAAGAGACCCAGTACTTC. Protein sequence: CASSQLSGGQETQYF. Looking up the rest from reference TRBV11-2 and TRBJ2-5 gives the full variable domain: EAGVAQSPRYKIIEKRQSVAFWCNPISGHATLYWYQQILGQGPKLLIQFQNNGVVDDSQLPKDRFSAERLKGVDSTLKIQPAKLEDSAVYLCASSQLSGGQETQYFGPGTRLLVL.

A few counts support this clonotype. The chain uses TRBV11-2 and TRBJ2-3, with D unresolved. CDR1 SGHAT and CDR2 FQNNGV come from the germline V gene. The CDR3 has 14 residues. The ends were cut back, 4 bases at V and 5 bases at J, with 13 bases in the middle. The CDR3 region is CASSSFQSGDTQYF. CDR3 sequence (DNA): TGTGCCAGCAGCTCGTTCCAGTCTGGAGATACGCAGTATTTT.

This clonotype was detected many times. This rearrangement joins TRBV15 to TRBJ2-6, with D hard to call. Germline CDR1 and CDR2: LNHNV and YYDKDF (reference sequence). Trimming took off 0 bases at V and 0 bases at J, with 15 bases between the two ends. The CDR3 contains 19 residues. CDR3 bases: TGTGCCACCAGCAGAGATTTGACCGGCTATAACTCTGGGGCCAACGTCCTGACTTTC. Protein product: CATSRDLTGYNSGANVLTF.

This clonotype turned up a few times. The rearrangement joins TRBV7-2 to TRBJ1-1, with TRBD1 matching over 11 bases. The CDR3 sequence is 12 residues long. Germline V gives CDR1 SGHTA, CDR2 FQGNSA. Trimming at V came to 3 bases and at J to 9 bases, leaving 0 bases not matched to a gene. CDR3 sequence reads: CASSLDRGQAFF. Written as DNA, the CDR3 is TGTGCCAGCAGCTTGGACAGGGGGCAAGCTTTCTTT.

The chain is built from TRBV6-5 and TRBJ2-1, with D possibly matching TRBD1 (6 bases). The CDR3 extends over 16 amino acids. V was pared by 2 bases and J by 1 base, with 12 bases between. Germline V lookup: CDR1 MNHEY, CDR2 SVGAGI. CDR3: CASSYVRGSSYNEQFF. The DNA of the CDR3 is TGTGCCAGCAGTTACGTCAGGGGTAGTTCCTACAATGAGCAGTTCTTC.